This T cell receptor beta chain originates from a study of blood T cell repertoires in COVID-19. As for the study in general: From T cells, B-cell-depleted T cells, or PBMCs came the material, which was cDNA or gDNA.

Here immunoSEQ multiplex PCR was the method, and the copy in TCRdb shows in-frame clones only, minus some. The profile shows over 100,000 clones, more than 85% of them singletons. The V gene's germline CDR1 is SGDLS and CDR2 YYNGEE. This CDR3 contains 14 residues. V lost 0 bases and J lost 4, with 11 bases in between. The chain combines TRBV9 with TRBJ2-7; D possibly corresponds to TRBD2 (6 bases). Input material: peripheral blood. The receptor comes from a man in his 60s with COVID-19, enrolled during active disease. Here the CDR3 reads CASSVGGGQYEQYF. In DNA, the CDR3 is TGTGCCAGCAGCGTAGGAGGAGGGCAGTACGAGCAGTACTTC.